This T cell receptor beta chain was sequenced for a study of blood T cell repertoires in COVID-19. Deletions cut 5 bases from V and 5 bases from J, with 15 bases between. There are 14 residues in the CDR3. Germline-derived CDR1 and CDR2 are LNHDA and SQIVND (reference sequence). In its sample, this clone was seen once. Libraries were prepared by immunoSEQ multiplex PCR; TCRdb keeps only in-frame clonotypes and omits some of them. The table lists roughly 250,000 clones, approximately 85% of them singletons. This clonotype was sampled from a woman aged 30 to 39 who had recovered from COVID-19. This rearrangement joins TRBV19 to TRBJ1-2, with a possible D match to TRBD1 (5 bases). The sample consisted of PBMCs or T cells enriched from blood (not recorded which). The CDR3 loop reads CASSGRQSGYGYTF. For the CDR3, the DNA is TGTGCCAGTAGTGGCCGACAGTCAGGTTATGGCTACACCTTC. Full variable domain (missing parts from reference TRBV19 and TRBJ1-2): DGGITQSPKYLFRKEGQNVTLSCEQNLNHDAMYWYRQDPGQGLRLIYYSQIVNDFQKGDIAEGYSVSREKKESFPLTVTSAQKNPTAFYLCASSGRQSGYGYTFGSGTRLTVV.